Below, 15 T cell receptor beta chains from the same sample are listed, as sequenced in a study of blood T cells in healthy people across ages. The use of a sample-barcoded 5' primer and a J-beta primer mix characterized a second PCR of about 7 to 12 cycles. Using its own MiXCR run on the 5' RACE reads, TCRdb lists one record per CDR3 protein. Altogether more than 600,000 distinct CDR3 sequences are present, about 25% being singletons, with the ten largest covering roughly a tenth. The sample was also linked to a second study, of T cells of mothers and their children.

Sequencing used blood. The receptor set was obtained from a boy younger than 18 in good health.

The rearrangement uses TRBV3-1 and TRBJ2-1, with 8 bases matching TRBD2. Germline V gene sequence: CDR1 LGHDT, CDR2 YNNKEL (reference sequence). V lost 1 base, J lost 8 bases, and 7 bases stayed unmatched. This CDR3 has 15 amino acids. In DNA form, the CDR3 reads TGTGCCAGCAGCCAAGGGGTGGGTAGCGGGGATGAGCAGTTCTTC. Protein product: CASSQGVGSGDEQFF.

For the CDR3, the DNA is TGTGCCAGCAGCTTCCTCTCCGGAGATACGCAGTATTTT. Translating it yields CASSFLSGDTQYF. This chain joins TRBV13 and TRBJ2-3, with D uncertain. This CDR3 is built from 13 residues. The germline V gene encodes CDR1 PRHDT and CDR2 FYEKMQ (reference sequence). V was cut by 3 bases and J by 5 bases, with 9 bases left in between.

This clonotype was counted only a few times. J is TRBJ2-5 and V is TRBV2, with 8 bases aligning to TRBD1. This CDR3 contains 14 residues. V gave up 6 bases and J gave up 5 bases; unmatched junction bases: 8. Germline V gene sequence: CDR1 SNHLY, CDR2 FYNNEI. CDR3 nucleotides: TGTGCCAGCAGACCCGGACAGGGCGAGGAGACCCAGTACTTC. Its translation: CASRPGQGEETQYF.

The chain carries TRBV7-2 and TRBJ2-7; tentative D call: TRBD1 (5 bases). CDR1 and CDR2 from the germline V gene are SGHTA and FQGNSA. V was trimmed by 6 bases and J by 7 bases, leaving 16 bases between them. The CDR3 length is 13 residues. CDR3 protein: CASRPRVGGEQYF. The CDR3 DNA sequence: TGTGCCAGCAGACCCAGGGTAGGTGGTGAGCAGTACTTC.

V gene TRBV5-1 combines with J gene TRBJ2-2; the D gene is possibly TRBD2 (5 bases). The CDR3 contains 14 residues. Germline CDR1 SGHRS, CDR2 YFSETQ. The V and J ends lost 2 bases and 3 bases respectively, with 8 bases between them. The CDR3 reads CASSLDGDTGELFF. CDR3 DNA: TGCGCCAGCAGCTTAGACGGGGACACCGGGGAGCTGTTTTTT. The complete variable domain, with remaining parts taken from reference TRBV5-1 and TRBJ2-2, reads KAGVTQTPRYLIKTRGQQVTLSCSPISGHRSVSWYQQTPGQGLQFLFEYFSETQRNKGNFPGRFSGRQFSNSRSEMNVSTLELGDSALYLCASSLDGDTGELFFGEGSRLTVL.

This clonotype has more than one count but fewer than ten. The chain combines TRBV9 with TRBJ2-5; D is possibly TRBD1 (6 bases). Trimming shortened V by 3 bases and J by 2 bases, and 11 bases separated the two germline ends. The CDR3 totals 14 residues. Per the germline V gene, CDR1 is SGDLS and CDR2 is YYNGEE. CDR3 loop: CASSGKGGQETQYF. The CDR3 nucleotides read TGTGCCAGCAGCGGGAAAGGGGGTCAAGAGACCCAGTACTTC.

The chain has TRBV27 and TRBJ2-5; 8 nucleotides line up with TRBD2. The DNA end lines up better with TRBJ2-1; the J call may be wrong. CDR1 MNHEY and CDR2 SMNVEV come from the germline V gene (reference sequence). This CDR3 spans 15 amino acids. The DNA of the CDR3 is TGTGCCAGCAGGGGGTTTGTAGCGGGACTCAATGAGCAGTTCTTC. Translating gives CASRGFVAGLNEQFF.

This clonotype showed up just a few times. The J gene is TRBJ2-1, the V gene TRBV18, with TRBD1 matching 7 bases. V shed 3 bases, J shed 0 bases, and the junction held 2 bases outside the gene matches. The CDR3 has 15 amino acids. Germline values: CDR1 KGHSH, CDR2 LQKENI. CDR3 DNA sequence: TGTGCCAGCTCACCGGGGACAGACTCCTACAATGAGCAGTTCTTC. Translation gives CASSPGTDSYNEQFF.

This clonotype was picked up a small number of times. V gene TRBV4-1 combines with J gene TRBJ1-3; D is undetermined. The V gene lost 0 bases and the J gene lost 0 bases, with 12 bases spanning the gap. The CDR3 is made up of 17 amino acids. The germline V gene encodes CDR1 MGHRA and CDR2 YSYEKL. CDR3 in amino acids: CASSQEGTPSSGNTIYF. The CDR3 coding sequence is TGCGCCAGCAGCCAAGAGGGTACGCCAAGCTCTGGAAACACCATATATTTT.

Of note for this clonotype: Sequence at one end of the junction differs from germline and may be a read error. This rearrangement joins TRBV27 to TRBJ2-5; D might be TRBD1 or TRBD2, each matching 5 bases. Germline V gene lookup returns CDR1 MNHEY and CDR2 SMNVEV (reference sequence). CDR3 length: 15 residues. CDR3 sequence reads: CASNPVGAVQETQHF. The DNA for the CDR3 is TGTGCCAGCAATCCCGTCGGGGCCGTCCAAGAGACCCAGCACTTC.

The V call is TRBV29-1, the J call TRBJ2-5; D remains ambiguous. The CDR3 is 13 amino acids. Trimming stripped 4 bases from V and 4 bases from J, with 13 bases between. In germline, CDR1 is SQVTM, CDR2 ANQGSEA. The CDR3 region is CSVVPSSSETQYF. For the CDR3, the DNA is TGCAGCGTTGTGCCTAGTTCGTCAGAGACCCAGTACTTC.

This clonotype was seen a handful of times. This chain connects TRBV20-1 to TRBJ2-3; D is uncertain. This CDR3 is 14 amino acids long. V lost 5 bases and J 8 bases, leaving 20 bases between the germline ends. Germline V gene data show CDR1 as DFQATT and CDR2 as SNEGSKA (reference sequence). CDR3 loop: CSAELMDQSGTQYF. Written as DNA, the CDR3 is TGCAGTGCTGAACTCATGGACCAATCGGGTACGCAGTATTTT.

The chain couples TRBV3-1 to TRBJ1-1; D is ambiguous. Germline V lookup: CDR1 LGHDT, CDR2 YNNKEL (reference sequence). The V end was cut by 2 bases, the J end by 4 bases, with 8 bases between. The CDR3 contains 13 residues. CDR3 sequence reads: CASSQRSPTEAFF. CDR3 bases: TGTGCCAGCAGCCAAAGGAGCCCCACTGAAGCTTTCTTT.

The genes are TRBV7-2 and TRBJ2-5, with 8 bases matching TRBD2. CDR1 SGHTA and CDR2 FQGNSA come from the germline V gene. J gave up 2 bases and V 5 bases, and 7 bases lay outside the gene matches. This CDR3 spans 15 amino acids. The CDR3 protein is CASSRKAGAQETQYF. CDR3 DNA: TGTGCCAGCAGCCGTAAAGCGGGAGCTCAAGAGACCCAGTACTTC.

The gene calls are TRBV7-2 and TRBJ2-1; D possibly uses TRBD1 or TRBD2 (5 bases each). CDR1 and CDR2 (germline): SGHTA, FQGNSA. CDR3 size: 15 residues. The germline V and J ends were trimmed by 5 bases and 2 bases, with 13 bases remaining between them. CDR3 sequence reads: CASSADGGAYNEQFF. The CDR3 DNA reads TGTGCCAGCAGCGCTGATGGGGGAGCCTACAATGAGCAGTTCTTC.